The table lists the clone carrying this T cell receptor beta chain with many counts. Its antigen remains unknown. The data derive from a study of identical twins. A universal primer site arose from template switching, and cDNA bore unique molecular identifiers. TCRdb recomputed calls from the 5' RACE reads with MiXCR, one row per CDR3 protein. This sample has around 1.7 million distinct CDR3 sequences, with around a third found just once. Study results and limitations: Sharing of beta out-of-frame sequences by twins showed a weaker excess. Part of the zero-insertion signal could reflect confounding by invariant MAIT and iNKT cells. High-abundance cord blood beta clonotypes had fewer insertions; memory repertoires showed none.

Germline assignment: CDR1 MDHEN and CDR2 SYDVKM. The CDR3 sequence is 15 residues long. Trimming pared 2 bases from V and 1 base from J, leaving 10 bases between. Source material: cord blood. The rearrangement links TRBV28 to TRBJ2-3, with TRBD1 as a possible D gene (5 bases). The clonotype was recovered from a newborn girl in good health. This chain's CDR3 is CASSLMAGRTDTQYF. The CDR3 nucleotides read TGTGCCAGCAGTTTAATGGCAGGGCGCACAGATACGCAGTATTTT. Full variable domain (remainder filled in from reference TRBV28 and TRBJ2-3): DVKVTQSSRYLVKRTGEKVFLECVQDMDHENMFWYRQDPGLGLRLIYFSYDVKMKEKGDIPEGYSVSREKKERFSLILESASTNQTSMYLCASSLMAGRTDTQYFGPGTRLTVL.